The next 31 T cell receptor beta chains were all read from a single sample in a study of CD8+ T cells in alopecia areata. TCR sequencing used cDNA made by reverse transcription of extracted RNA. Assay: immunoSEQ multiplex PCR; the TCRdb copy retains only in-frame clones and omits some. The sample has roughly 200,000 clones; about 53% are singletons. The treatment was: oral pan-JAK inhibitor, 5-10 mg twice daily. Here the sequenced sample was CD8+ T cells sorted from blood, taken at week 24, from a patient treated with tofacitinib. The receptors stem from a human donor with alopecia areata.

The chain links TRBV14 to TRBJ1-4, with D possibly being TRBD1 (6 bases). V lost 3 bases, J lost 8 bases, and 7 bases lay in between. The CDR3 totals 12 residues. Per the germline V gene, CDR1 is SGHDN and CDR2 is FVKESK. The CDR3 protein is CASSHGQEKLFF. Here the CDR3 DNA reads TGTGCCAGCAGCCATGGACAGGAAAAACTGTTTTTT.

The table lists this clone with a count of one. V and J are TRBV11-2 and TRBJ1-2; 7 nucleotides align to TRBD1. The length of the CDR3 is 13 residues. Germline V gene sequence: CDR1 SGHAT, CDR2 FQNNGV. The V segment lost 2 bases and the J segment 3 bases; nucleotides outside the gene matches: 0. The CDR3 protein is CASSLTGDYGYTF. CDR3 in DNA: TGTGCCAGCAGCTTAACAGGGGACTATGGCTACACCTTC.

The table lists this clone with a few counts. V gene TRBV7-9 combines with J gene TRBJ1-5, with a weak D call TRBD1 (6 bases). Trimming pared 1 base from V and 1 base from J, leaving 8 bases between. The germline gives CDR1 SEHNR, CDR2 FQNEAQ (reference sequence). This CDR3 is 15 amino acids long. CDR3 bases: TGTGCCAGCAGCTTAGGACAGGCAAGCAATCAGCCCCAGCATTTT. Encoded protein: CASSLGQASNQPQHF.

J is TRBJ2-4 and V is TRBV7-6; D may be TRBD2 (6 bases). This CDR3 comprises 14 residues. V lost 5 bases, J lost 4 bases, and 12 bases lay in between. Germline loops: CDR1 SGHVS, CDR2 FNYEAQ. The CDR3, as DNA: TGTGCCAGCAGCCCCGGGACTGCTAAAAACATTCAGTACTTC. As protein: CASSPGTAKNIQYF.

The gene calls are TRBV4-2 and TRBJ2-7, with D perhaps matching TRBD1 or TRBD2 (5 bases each). The CDR3 runs to 14 residues. V dropped 10 bases and J dropped 2 bases, with 18 bases sitting between them. Germline V CDR1 and CDR2: LGHNA, YNFKEQ. The CDR3 region is CATASGTGTYEQYF. DNA for the CDR3: TGTGCCACAGCGTCCGGGACGGGGACCTACGAGCAGTACTTC.

This chain links TRBV25-1 with TRBJ1-4; D perhaps matches TRBD1 (5 bases). The germline V and J ends were trimmed by 4 bases and 7 bases, with 13 bases remaining between them. CDR1 MGHDK and CDR2 SYGVNS come from the germline V gene. The CDR3 is 14 residues long. The DNA of the CDR3 is TGTGCCAGCAGTGTCCAGGGAGGCGGTGAAAAACTGTTTTTT. Translating it yields CASSVQGGGEKLFF.

J is TRBJ1-1 and V is TRBV30; TRBD1 matches 8 bases. Germline values: CDR1 GTSNPN, CDR2 SVGIG (reference sequence). This CDR3 is 16 amino acids long. Germline trimming cut 1 base from V and 3 bases from J; bases unmatched to any gene: 10. Here the CDR3 DNA reads TGTGCCTGGAGTGGCAAGGCGCAGGGACAGGACACTGAAGCTTTCTTT. This codes for CAWSGKAQGQDTEAFF.

The rearrangement uses TRBV2 and TRBJ2-7; D possibly corresponds to TRBD1 (5 bases). CDR3 length equals 14 residues. The germline CDR1 and CDR2 sequences are SNHLY and FYNNEI. The V and J ends lost 8 bases and 3 bases respectively, with 17 bases between them. The CDR3 is CASGRIEGDYEQYF. As DNA, the CDR3 is TGTGCCAGCGGACGGATAGAAGGGGACTACGAGCAGTACTTC.

This sequence joins TRBV7-8 and TRBJ2-7; TRBD2 agrees at 8 bases. The CDR3 contains 14 residues. The germline V gene encodes CDR1 SGHVS and CDR2 FQNEAQ. J gave up 4 bases and V 0 bases, and 2 bases lay outside the gene matches. The CDR3 is CASSLATSGYEQYF. The CDR3 coding sequence is TGTGCCAGCAGCTTAGCAACTAGCGGTTACGAGCAGTACTTC. Full variable domain (missing parts from reference TRBV7-8 and TRBJ2-7): GAGVSQSPRYKVAKRGQDVALRCDPISGHVSLFWYQQALGQGPEFLTYFQNEAQLDKSGLPSDRFFAERPEGSVSTLKIQRTQQEDSAVYLCASSLATSGYEQYFGPGTRLTVT.

The rearrangement joins TRBV28 to TRBJ2-7; tentatively, D is TRBD2 (6 bases). This CDR3 region has 14 residues. The V end was cut by 8 bases, the J end by 1 base, with 15 bases between. Germline CDR1 reads MDHEN; CDR2 reads SYDVKM. The DNA for the CDR3 is TGTGCCAGCCTACCGAGTCGGGGGTCCTACGAGCAGTACTTC. This codes for CASLPSRGSYEQYF.

The V gene is TRBV7-2, the J gene TRBJ2-7; D gene ambiguous. Germline CDR1 reads SGHTA; CDR2 reads FQGNSA. Between the trimmed V and J ends, which lost 4 bases and 7 bases, there was a span of 11 bases. The CDR3 length is 12 residues. CDR3 amino acids: CASSSPPSEQYF. The CDR3 DNA follows: TGTGCCAGCAGCTCCCCCCCCTCTGAGCAGTACTTC.

This clone has a handful of counts. The chain couples TRBV7-9 to TRBJ2-5; no reliable D call. The germline gives CDR1 SEHNR, CDR2 FQNEAQ (reference sequence). Trimming took 5 bases from V and 5 from J, leaving 15 bases between them. The CDR3 spans 14 residues. In DNA form, the CDR3 reads TGTGCCAGCAGCATACCTGGCCTCGGGGAGACCCAGTACTTC. Protein: CASSIPGLGETQYF.

The rearrangement uses TRBV11-2 and TRBJ2-2, with no clear D. V was clipped by 1 base and J by 2 bases, with 5 bases between them. Germline V gene lookup returns CDR1 SGHAT and CDR2 FQNNGV. The length of the CDR3 is 14 residues. Here the CDR3 DNA reads TGTGCCAGCAGCTTAGCGATCAACACCGGGGAGCTGTTTTTT. It encodes CASSLAINTGELFF.

This clone was counted once. The CDR3 sequence: CASSRTTGTGTDGYTF. In DNA form, the CDR3 reads TGCGCCAGCAGCCGGACGACAGGGACGGGTACGGATGGCTACACCTTC. The chain recombines TRBV4-3 with TRBJ1-2; 7 bases are shared with TRBD1. Germline V gene sequence: CDR1 LGHNA, CDR2 YSLEER. J gave up 6 bases and V 4 bases, and 14 bases lay outside the gene matches. The CDR3 has 16 amino acids.

The V gene is TRBV7-9, the J gene TRBJ1-4; 8 bases are a match to TRBD1. The V gene's germline CDR1 is SEHNR and CDR2 FQNEAQ (reference sequence). This CDR3 contains 16 residues. V dropped 5 bases and J dropped 0; count of bases not matched to a gene: 5. The CDR3: CASSPGQGSTNEKLFF. The DNA of the CDR3 is TGTGCCAGCAGCCCCGGACAGGGATCAACTAATGAAAAACTGTTTTTT.

This CDR3 is CAWEGYRRGMWYGYTF. The CDR3 region has the DNA TGTGCCTGGGAGGGGTATCGGAGGGGCATGTGGTATGGCTACACCTTC. The chain joins TRBV30 to TRBJ1-2; TRBD1 is a possible D gene (5 bases). This CDR3 is built from 16 residues. Trimming took 5 bases from V and 5 from J, leaving 24 bases between them. Germline V gene sequence: CDR1 GTSNPN, CDR2 SVGIG (reference sequence).

Comments on this clone: Other DNA sequences in the sample encode the same CDR3. V is TRBV30 and J is TRBJ1-1, with D maybe TRBD1 (5 bases). V was trimmed by 3 bases and J by 2 bases, leaving 10 bases between them. Germline V gene lookup returns CDR1 GTSNPN and CDR2 SVGIG (reference sequence). This CDR3 is 13 amino acids long. The CDR3, as DNA: TGTGCCTGGAGGTCAACAGGAAACACTGAAGCTTTCTTT. It yields the protein CAWRSTGNTEAFF.

V is TRBV4-1 and J is TRBJ1-5, with TRBD1 matching over 9 bases. Germline assignment: CDR1 MGHRA and CDR2 YSYEKL. The CDR3 has 15 amino acids. Losses at the gene ends were 4 bases for V and 5 bases for J; bases not matched to a gene: 6. The chain's CDR3 is CASSLRDRDDQPQHF. The CDR3 DNA is TGCGCCAGCAGCCTTCGGGACAGGGATGATCAGCCCCAGCATTTT.

This clone is a singleton in its sample. The chain recombines TRBV13 with TRBJ2-7, with D tentatively TRBD1 or TRBD2 (5 bases each). From germline, CDR1 is PRHDT and CDR2 FYEKMQ (reference sequence). Trimming left V 5 bases short and J 0 bases short, with 11 bases between. The CDR3 runs to 14 residues. In DNA form, the CDR3 reads TGTGCCAGCAGCAACCGGGACCACTCCTACGAGCAGTACTTC. It specifies CASSNRDHSYEQYF.

The chain is built from TRBV9 and TRBJ2-3; D may match TRBD1 or TRBD2 (5 bases each). Trimming took off 3 bases at V and 0 bases at J, with 11 bases between the two ends. The CDR3 is made up of 15 amino acids. Germline CDR1 is SGDLS and CDR2 is YYNGEE. The CDR3 reads CASSAGSGSTDTQYF. The CDR3 DNA reads as TGTGCCAGCAGCGCAGGGAGTGGGAGCACAGATACGCAGTATTTT.

V gene TRBV7-9 combines with J gene TRBJ1-4, with 7 bases that match TRBD1. The CDR3 has 16 residues. V gave up 5 bases and J gave up 4 bases; unmatched junction bases: 10. The germline V gene has CDR1 SEHNR and CDR2 FQNEAQ (reference sequence). The CDR3 sequence is CASSPKTGQHNEKLFF. As DNA, the CDR3 is TGTGCCAGCAGCCCAAAAACGGGACAGCATAATGAAAAACTGTTTTTT.

The rearrangement joins TRBV7-9 to TRBJ2-4; tentatively, D is TRBD1 (5 bases). Germline CDR1 and CDR2: SEHNR and FQNEAQ (reference sequence). V was pared by 1 base and J by 9 bases, with 10 bases between. The CDR3 has 13 amino acids. CDR3 sequence: CASSLEQGGIQYF. DNA of the CDR3: TGTGCCAGCAGCTTAGAGCAGGGCGGCATTCAGTACTTC.

The V gene is TRBV11-1, the J gene TRBJ1-1; maybe TRBD1 (5 bases). This CDR3 contains 14 residues. The V end lost 5 bases, the J end lost 6 bases, and 16 bases lay between the germline ends. Germline V gene lookup returns CDR1 SGHAT and CDR2 FQDESV (reference sequence). CDR3 nucleotides: TGTGCCAGCAGCCCAGGGTCCGGGCACGCTGAAGCTTTCTTT. Residues: CASSPGSGHAEAFF. Filled out from reference TRBV11-1 and TRBJ1-1, the complete variable domain reads EAEVAQSPRYKITEKSQAVAFWCDPISGHATLYWYRQILGQGPELLVQFQDESVVDDSQLPKDRFSAERLKGVDSTLKIQPAELGDSAMYLCASSPGSGHAEAFFGQGTRLTVV.

This chain connects TRBV25-1 to TRBJ2-1; no reliable D call. The CDR3 has 12 amino acids. The V end was cut by 1 base, the J end by 5 bases, with 3 bases between. Per the germline V gene, CDR1 is MGHDK and CDR2 is SYGVNS. The CDR3 bases are TGTGCCAGCAGTGAATTGAACAATGAGCAGTTCTTC. Encoded protein: CASSELNNEQFF.

The chain is built from TRBV7-6 and TRBJ1-5, with a weak D call TRBD1 (5 bases). The CDR3 length is 15 residues. Trimming left V 1 base short and J 7 bases short, with 14 bases between. Germline V lookup: CDR1 SGHVS, CDR2 FNYEAQ. CDR3 in amino acids: CASSLGVWGEQPQHF. The CDR3 DNA reads as TGTGCCAGCAGCTTAGGGGTGTGGGGGGAGCAGCCCCAGCATTTT.

The chain is built from TRBV12-5 and TRBJ1-5; D is unclear. V lost 6 bases and J lost 0, with 9 bases in between. Germline lookup yields CDR1 LGHNT and CDR2 FRNRAP. The CDR3 has 14 residues. The CDR3 sequence: CASGQGDSNQPQHF. CDR3 in DNA: TGTGCTAGTGGCCAAGGAGATAGCAATCAGCCCCAGCATTTT.

V is TRBV29-1 and J is TRBJ1-2, with 9 bases fitting TRBD1. The germline V gene has CDR1 SQVTM and CDR2 ANQGSEA. This CDR3 is built from 14 residues. Unmatched junction bases numbered 11, after V lost 5 bases and J lost 7 bases. CDR3 amino acids: CSVSATGTGSGYTF. The CDR3 DNA sequence: TGCAGCGTTTCAGCAACGGGGACAGGGAGTGGCTACACCTTC.

The rearrangement joins TRBV14 to TRBJ2-5; 7 bases are a match to TRBD1. V shed 3 bases and J 2 bases; nucleotides not matched to a gene: 6. This CDR3 comprises 15 residues. CDR1 SGHDN and CDR2 FVKESK come from the germline V gene. CDR3 sequence reads: CASSHSDRVQETQYF. The CDR3 DNA sequence: TGTGCCAGCAGCCACTCCGACAGGGTACAAGAGACCCAGTACTTC.

The genes are TRBV29-1 and TRBJ2-5; TRBD1 matches at 9 bases. Germline V lookup: CDR1 SQVTM, CDR2 ANQGSEA. The CDR3 extends over 13 amino acids. Trimming removed 4 bases from V and 1 base from J; junction bases left unmatched: 1. CDR3 sequence (DNA): TGCAGCGTTGTGACAGGGGGCCAAGAGACCCAGTACTTC. Translating gives CSVVTGGQETQYF.

The chain has TRBV4-3 and TRBJ1-5, with D unclear. In germline, CDR1 is LGHNA, CDR2 YSLEER. V lost 0 bases to trimming and J lost 2 bases, with 8 bases between them. This CDR3 region has 15 residues. CDR3 nucleotides: TGCGCCAGCAGCCAAGATAAGGCAGGCAATCAGCCCCAGCATTTT. Translation: CASSQDKAGNQPQHF.

The chain couples TRBV4-1 to TRBJ2-5; the D gene could be TRBD1 or TRBD2 (5 bases each). CDR1 is MGHRA, CDR2 YSYEKL, per germline. CDR3 length equals 14 residues. The V end lost 1 base, the J end lost 1 base, and 7 bases lay between the germline ends. CDR3 amino acids: CASSQAGTQETQYF. The CDR3 region has the DNA TGCGCCAGCAGCCAAGCGGGGACCCAAGAGACCCAGTACTTC.